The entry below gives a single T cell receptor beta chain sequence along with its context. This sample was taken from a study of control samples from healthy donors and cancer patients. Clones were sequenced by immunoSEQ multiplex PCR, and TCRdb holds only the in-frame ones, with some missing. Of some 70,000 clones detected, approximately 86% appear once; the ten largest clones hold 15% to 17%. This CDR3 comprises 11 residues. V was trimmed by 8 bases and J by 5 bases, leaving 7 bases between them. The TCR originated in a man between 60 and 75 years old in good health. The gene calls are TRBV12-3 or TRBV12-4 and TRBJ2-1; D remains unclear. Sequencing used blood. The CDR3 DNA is TGTGCCAGCTCTTACCACAATGAGCAGTTCTTC. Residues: CASSYHNEQFF.